The rows below give T cell receptor beta chains drawn from one sample of a study of blood T cell repertoires in COVID-19. Repertoires were generated with immunoSEQ multiplex PCR, while TCRdb's copy carries only in-frame clones and drops some. The data show a few hundred thousand clones, approximately 86% seen once. Sequences were obtained from peripheral blood. Receptor source: a man between 40 and 49 years old who had recovered from COVID-19. The CDR3 runs from the conserved cysteine through the conserved F or W. The D gene is left open where the match is weak. Size tells how often a clone was seen (once, few, many) or the class of an expanded clone, and some rows leave it out.

v_gene	abundance	d_gene	len	j_gene	CDR3nt	CDR3aa
TRBV7-3	NA	TRBD1	15	TRBJ2-1	TGTGCCAGCAGCCCCCGGACAGGGACTTACAATGAGCAGTTCTTC	CASSPRTGTYNEQFF
TRBV2	NA	NA	14	TRBJ2-2	TGTGCCAGCAGTGAAGTAGGGGCTAGAGGGGAGCTGTTTTTT	CASSEVGARGELFF
TRBV5-1	NA	NA	14	TRBJ1-4	TGCGCCAGCAGCTGGGGAGGGAAGAATGAAAAACTGTTTTTT	CASSWGGKNEKLFF
TRBV29-1	NA	TRBD2	13	TRBJ2-5	TGCAGTGAGGGCGGGGGGGGCCAAGAGACCCAGTACTTC	CSEGGGGQETQYF
TRBV29-1	NA	TRBD1	11	TRBJ1-2	TGCAGCGTGGGACAGGCTCTTGGCTACACCTTC	CSVGQALGYTF
TRBV19	NA	NA	15	TRBJ2-1	TGTGCCAGTAGTATACTTACTATTGCTTCCAATGAGCAGTTCTTC	CASSILTIASNEQFF
TRBV3-1/TRBV3-2	once	NA	15	TRBJ1-2	TGTGCCAGCAGCCAAGATGGAAGAGGGAACTATGGCTACACCTTC	CASSQDGRGNYGYTF
TRBV7-6	once	TRBD1	14	TRBJ1-1	TGTGCCAGCAGCCCCGGGACAGTCGGAACTGAAGCTTTCTTT	CASSPGTVGTEAFF
TRBV6-6	NA	NA	13	TRBJ1-3	TGTGCCAGCAGTCGGAGCGATGGAAACACCATATATTTT	CASSRSDGNTIYF
TRBV7-9	once	TRBD1	19	TRBJ1-4	TGTGCCAGCAGCTTAAGTCGACAGGGCTGGGTCTTGTCAGATGAAAAACTGTTTTTT	CASSLSRQGWVLSDEKLFF
TRBV5-4	NA	TRBD2	16	TRBJ2-1	TGTGCCAGCAGCCCTCCCGGGGGAGGGTCCTACAATGAGCAGTTCTTC	CASSPPGGGSYNEQFF